This TCR beta chain was profiled in a study of T cell responses to AZD1222 COVID-19 vaccine. Sequencing used immunoSEQ multiplex PCR; TCRdb keeps in-frame clones, though not all of them. There are 150,000 to 200,000 clones in the sample; around 90% occur only once, and around 5.8% lies in the top ten. The CDR3 spans 13 residues. Trimming removed 5 bases at V and 9 bases at J, with 11 bases between. Germline CDR1 LNHDA, CDR2 SQIVND (reference sequence). The sample was peripheral blood, taken on day 0 of AZD1222 vaccination. This TCR came from an adult in good health. The rearrangement links TRBV19 to TRBJ1-6; D unclear. The CDR3 region is CASSFEGSSPLHF. Written as DNA, the CDR3 is TGTGCCAGTAGTTTTGAGGGTAGTTCACCCCTCCACTTT. Looking up the rest from reference TRBV19 and TRBJ1-6 gives the full variable domain: DGGITQSPKYLFRKEGQNVTLSCEQNLNHDAMYWYRQDPGQGLRLIYYSQIVNDFQKGDIAEGYSVSREKKESFPLTVTSAQKNPTAFYLCASSFEGSSPLHFGNGTRLTVT.